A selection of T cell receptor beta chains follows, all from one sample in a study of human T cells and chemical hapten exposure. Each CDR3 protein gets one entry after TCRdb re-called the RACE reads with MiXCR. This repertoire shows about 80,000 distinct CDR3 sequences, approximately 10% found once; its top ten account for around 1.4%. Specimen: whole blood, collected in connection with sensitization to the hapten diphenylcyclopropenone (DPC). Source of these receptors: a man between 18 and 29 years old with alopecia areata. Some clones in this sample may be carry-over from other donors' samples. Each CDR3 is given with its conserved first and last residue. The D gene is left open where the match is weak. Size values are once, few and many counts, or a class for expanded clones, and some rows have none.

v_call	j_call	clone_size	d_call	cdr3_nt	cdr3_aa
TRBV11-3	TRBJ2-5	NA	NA	TGTGCCAGCAGCTTAGATGCGGGGGCCGGGAGAGAGACCCAGTACTTC	CASSLDAGAGRETQYF
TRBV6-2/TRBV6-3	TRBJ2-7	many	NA	TGTGCCAGCAGTACAGAGGCAGAGACCTACGAGCAGTACTTC	CASSTEAETYEQYF
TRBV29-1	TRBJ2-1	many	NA	TGCAGCCCTGGGATCTACAATGAGCAGTTCTTC	CSPGIYNEQFF
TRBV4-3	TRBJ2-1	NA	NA	TGCGCCAGCAGCCTGGGTGAGCAGTTCTTC	CASSLGEQFF
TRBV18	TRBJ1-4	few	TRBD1	TGTGCCAGCTCACCGGGGCAGGGGGATGAAAAACTGTTTTTT	CASSPGQGDEKLFF
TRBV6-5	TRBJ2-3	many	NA	TGTGCCAGCAGCCGGTCTACAGGGACAGATACGCAGTATTTT	CASSRSTGTDTQYF
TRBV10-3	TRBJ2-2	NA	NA	TGTGCCATCAGGATCGATATGACCGGGGAGCTGTTTTTT	CAIRIDMTGELFF
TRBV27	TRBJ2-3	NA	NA	TGTGCCAGCAGCTACGGGAGCACAGATACGCAGTATTTT	CASSYGSTDTQYF
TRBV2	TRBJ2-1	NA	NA	TGTGCCAGCACGGTTGATCAGGACAATGAGCAGTTCTTC	CASTVDQDNEQFF
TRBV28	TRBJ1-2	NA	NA	TGTGCCAGCAGTATACCCGCCGGGACGAACTATGGCTACACCTTC	CASSIPAGTNYGYTF
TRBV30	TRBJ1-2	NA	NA	TGTGCCTGGAAAGTCCCGGGACACGGCTATGGCTACACCTTC	CAWKVPGHGYGYTF
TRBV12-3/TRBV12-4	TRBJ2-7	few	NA	TGTGCCAGCAGTTACGACGGAGCACAATACGAGCAGTACTTC	CASSYDGAQYEQYF
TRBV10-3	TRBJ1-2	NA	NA	TGTGCCATCAGGTCGCAGGGCGACTATGGCTACACCTTC	CAIRSQGDYGYTF
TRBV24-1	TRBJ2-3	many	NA	TGTGCCACCAGTGATTTTGTAGCGGGCACAGATACGCAGTATTTT	CATSDFVAGTDTQYF
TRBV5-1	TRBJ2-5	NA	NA	TGCGCCAGCAGCTTGGCCGAAGGGACGCGTCTAGAGACCCAGTACTTC	CASSLAEGTRLETQYF
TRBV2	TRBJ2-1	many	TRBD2	TGTGCCAGCAGTCAGAAGCGGGGGCGACCAGCCTCCTACAATGAGCAGTTCTTC	CASSQKRGRPASYNEQFF
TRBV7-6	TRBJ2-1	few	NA	TGTGCCAGCAGCTTATACAGGTACAATGAGCAGTTCTTC	CASSLYRYNEQFF
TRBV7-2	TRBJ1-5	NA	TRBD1	TGTGCCAGCAGCAGGAGGACAGGGGGCAATCAGCCCCAGCATTTT	CASSRRTGGNQPQHF
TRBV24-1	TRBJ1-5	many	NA	TGTGCCACCAGTCCAGGCTCCCATCAGCCCCAGCATTTT	CATSPGSHQPQHF
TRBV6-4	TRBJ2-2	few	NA	TGTGCCAGCAGTGTTCGGGGGTCGGACACCGGGGAGCTGTTTTTT	CASSVRGSDTGELFF
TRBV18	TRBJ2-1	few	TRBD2	TGTGCCAGCTCACCACCCCTAGCGGGAAGCTCCTACAATGAGCAGTTCTTC	CASSPPLAGSSYNEQFF
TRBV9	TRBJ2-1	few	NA	TGTGCCAGCAGCTTGACTAGTTACAATGAGCAGTTCTTC	CASSLTSYNEQFF
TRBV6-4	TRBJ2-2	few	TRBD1	TGTGCCAGCAGCGTCGGACAGGACACCGGGGAGCTGTTTTTT	CASSVGQDTGELFF
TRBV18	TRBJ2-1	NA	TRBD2	TGTGCCAGCTCAGCACTAGCGGGGCGCAATGAGCAGTTCTTC	CASSALAGRNEQFF
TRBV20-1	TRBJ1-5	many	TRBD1	TGCAGTGCTCCGTCGGGGACAGGGGACAATCAGCCCCAGCATTTT	CSAPSGTGDNQPQHF
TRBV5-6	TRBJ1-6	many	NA	TGTGCCAGCAGCTTGCCAGGGGATTCACCCCTCCACTTT	CASSLPGDSPLHF
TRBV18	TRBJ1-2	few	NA	TGTGCCAGCTCACCTCCGCAGTCCGTCAAATACAGTTATGGCTACACCTTC	CASSPPQSVKYSYGYTF
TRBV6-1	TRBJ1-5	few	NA	TGTGCCAGCAGTGAAATTGGCCCCGGTGTAACGCGGCCCCAGCATTTT	CASSEIGPGVTRPQHF
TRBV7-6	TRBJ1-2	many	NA	TGTGCCAGCAGCGACTACCGGGGGCCTAACTATGGCTACACCTTC	CASSDYRGPNYGYTF
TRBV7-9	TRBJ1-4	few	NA	TGTGCCAGCAGCTTTTTGAATGAAAAACTGTTTTTT	CASSFLNEKLFF
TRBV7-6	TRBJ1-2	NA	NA	TGTACCAGCAGTCAAGGACGAACCTATGGCTACACCTTC	CTSSQGRTYGYTF
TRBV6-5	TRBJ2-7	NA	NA	TGTGCCTGCAAAACAGGATCCTACGAGCAGTACTTC	CACKTGSYEQYF
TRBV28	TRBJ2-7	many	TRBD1	TGTGCCAGCAGAGACGACAGGGACAACTCCTACGAGCAGTACTTC	CASRDDRDNSYEQYF
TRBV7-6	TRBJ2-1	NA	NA	TGTGCCAGCAGCTTAGCGTTTGGGGGCAGCTCCTACAATGAGCAGTTCTTC	CASSLAFGGSSYNEQFF
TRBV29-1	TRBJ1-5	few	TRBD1	TGCAGCGTTGCTGGACAGGGGGCAAATCAGCCCCAGCATTTT	CSVAGQGANQPQHF
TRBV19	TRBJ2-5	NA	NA	TGTGCCAGTAGTATCCAAGAGACCCAGTACTTC	CASSIQETQYF
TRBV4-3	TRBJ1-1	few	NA	TGCGCCAGCAGCCTGACTAAGGGGGAGACTGAAGCTTTCTTT	CASSLTKGETEAFF
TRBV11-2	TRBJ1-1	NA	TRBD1	TGTGCCAGCAGCTTAGGGGCAGGGGGCATGAACACTGAAGCTTTCTTT	CASSLGAGGMNTEAFF
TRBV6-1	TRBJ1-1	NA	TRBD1	TGTGCCAGCAGCATTGACAGGGTGGGCACTGAAGCTTTCTTT	CASSIDRVGTEAFF
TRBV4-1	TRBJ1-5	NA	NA	TGCGCCAGCAGCCAAGATTCGGGATATAGCAATCAGCCCCAGCATTTT	CASSQDSGYSNQPQHF
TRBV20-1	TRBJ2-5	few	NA	TGCAGTGCTGGGCTAGCGCGACAAGAGACCCAGTACTTC	CSAGLARQETQYF
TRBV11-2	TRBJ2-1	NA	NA	TGTGCCAGCAGCTCCCAATCGGGACCAGCTTACAATGAGCAGTTCTTC	CASSSQSGPAYNEQFF
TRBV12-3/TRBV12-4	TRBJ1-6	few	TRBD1	TGTGCCAGCAGTCCCGGGACAGGGGCGGGTCGGTCACCCCTCCACTTT	CASSPGTGAGRSPLHF
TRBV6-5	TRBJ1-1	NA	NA	TGTGCCACCGAGTCAGGTTCAGGGGTTACTGAAGCTTTCTTT	CATESGSGVTEAFF
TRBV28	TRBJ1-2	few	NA	TGTGCCAGCAGCTATAGACAGGCAAGAGGCTACACCTTC	CASSYRQARGYTF